This is a list of T cell receptor beta chains from one sample in a study of blood T cell repertoires in COVID-19. The repertoire was sequenced with immunoSEQ multiplex PCR; TCRdb's copy has only in-frame clones and lacks some. The repertoire consists of approximately 200,000 clones, with 90% occurring once and the leading ten covering roughly 3%. Input material: peripheral blood. These receptors all stem from a young man with COVID-19, enrolled during active disease. Each CDR3 is given with its conserved first and last residue. D genes are given only for firm matches. Some rows have no size entry. The others give once, few or many, or a class for an expanded clone.

>TRBV28|-|-|TRBJ1-4
CASWPGGAFNEKLFF
TGTGCCAGCTGGCCTGGGGGGGCATTTAATGAAAAACTGTTTTTT
>TRBV15|-|TRBD2|TRBJ2-3
CATKSGSSDTQYF
TGTGCCACCAAGAGCGGGAGTTCGGATACGCAGTATTTT
>TRBV7-9|-|TRBD2|TRBJ2-7
CASSSTGTSLYEQYF
TGTGCCAGCAGCTCAACCGGGACTAGCCTCTACGAGCAGTACTTC
>TRBV5-1|-|-|TRBJ2-1
CASSLRGSEQFF
TGCGCCAGCAGCTTGAGGGGCAGTGAGCAGTTCTTC
>TRBV19|-|TRBD1|TRBJ1-3
CASTSGGSGNTIYF
TGTGCCAGTACCTCAGGGGGGTCCGGAAACACCATATATTTT
>TRBV18|-|TRBD1|TRBJ1-4
CASSPAGTVKGEKLFF
TGTGCCAGCTCACCGGCCGGGACAGTGAAGGGTGAAAAACTGTTTTTT
>TRBV7-9|-|-|TRBJ1-1
CASSLEGRGLSMNTEAFF
TGTGCCAGCAGTTTGGAGGGGAGAGGGCTCTCCATGAACACTGAAGCTTTCTTT
>TRBV30|-|TRBD1|TRBJ2-2
CAWSVPYRGSPGELFF
TGTGCCTGGAGTGTACCCTACAGGGGTTCACCCGGGGAGCTGTTTTTT
>TRBV19|-|-|TRBJ1-2
CASRLTGNYGYTF
TGTGCCAGTAGGCTAACAGGGAACTATGGCTACACCTTC
>TRBV5-6|-|-|TRBJ1-1
CASSLLLLREAFF
TGTGCCAGCAGCTTACTCCTATTACGCGAAGCTTTCTTT
>TRBV2|-|TRBD1|TRBJ1-3
CASSGQGAGNTIYF
TGTGCCAGCAGTGGACAGGGTGCTGGAAACACCATATATTTT
>TRBV27|once|-|TRBJ1-1
CASSFPGQNEAFF
TGTGCCAGCAGTTTCCCCGGACAGAATGAAGCTTTCTTT
>TRBV6-5|-|TRBD1|TRBJ2-1
CASSPRQGGEEQFF
TGTGCCAGCAGTCCCAGACAGGGGGGGGAAGAGCAGTTCTTC
>TRBV7-2|-|TRBD1|TRBJ1-4
CASSSRQGYEKLFF
TGTGCCAGCAGCTCGCGACAGGGCTATGAAAAACTGTTTTTT
>TRBV7-2|-|TRBD1|TRBJ2-3
CASSLMGQGNTDTQYF
TGTGCCAGCAGCTTAATGGGACAGGGAAACACAGATACGCAGTATTTT
>TRBV10-3|-|TRBD1|TRBJ1-1
CAISAMTGMSTEAFF
TGTGCCATCAGTGCTATGACAGGGATGAGCACTGAAGCTTTCTTT
>TRBV6-6|-|-|TRBJ2-2
CASSYTTGNTGELFF
TGTGCCAGCAGTTACACGACAGGGAACACCGGGGAGCTGTTTTTT
>TRBV7-8|-|-|TRBJ2-5
CASSPFREDGETQYF
TGTGCCAGCAGCCCATTTAGGGAGGATGGGGAGACCCAGTACTTC
>TRBV5-1|-|-|TRBJ2-2
CASSLGQRPISNTGELFF
TGCGCCAGCAGCTTGGGGCAACGTCCGATTTCGAACACCGGGGAGCTGTTTTTT
>TRBV5-4|-|-|TRBJ2-3
CASSLERLVGDTQYF
TGTGCCAGCAGCTTGGAACGCCTAGTCGGGGATACGCAGTATTTT
>TRBV27|-|-|TRBJ2-2
CASSLSSVGTGELFF
TGTGCCAGCAGTTTATCTAGCGTGGGGACCGGGGAGCTGTTTTTT
>TRBV5-4|-|TRBD1|TRBJ1-1
CASSLDGQGETEAFF
TGTGCCAGCAGTCTTGACGGACAGGGTGAAACTGAAGCTTTCTTT
>TRBV29-1|-|-|TRBJ1-2
CSVPALGGNTF
TGCAGCGTCCCCGCTCTAGGTGGCAACACCTTC